The clone carrying this TCR beta chain showed up just a few times. The CDR3 extends over 13 amino acids. The ends were cut back, 1 base at V and 7 bases at J, with 7 bases in the middle. Germline assignment: CDR1 LGHNA and CDR2 YSLEER. Produced via immunoSEQ multiplex PCR; TCRdb's table is partial and in-frame only. Of about 100,000 clones listed, roughly 85% were seen once; the top ten hold 1.5% to 2%. The sample belongs to a study of blood T cell repertoires in COVID-19. Across the whole study: Collection of acute and convalescent COVID-19 samples took place in the United States, Italy and Spain.

This sequence originates from a woman aged 70-85 years with active or convalescent COVID-19. The chain has TRBV4-3 and TRBJ2-2, with D possibly matching TRBD1 (5 bases). The sample consisted of peripheral blood. The CDR3 nucleotides are TGCGCCAGCAGCCAAGGCAGGGTCGGGGAGCTGTTTTTT. It specifies CASSQGRVGELFF.